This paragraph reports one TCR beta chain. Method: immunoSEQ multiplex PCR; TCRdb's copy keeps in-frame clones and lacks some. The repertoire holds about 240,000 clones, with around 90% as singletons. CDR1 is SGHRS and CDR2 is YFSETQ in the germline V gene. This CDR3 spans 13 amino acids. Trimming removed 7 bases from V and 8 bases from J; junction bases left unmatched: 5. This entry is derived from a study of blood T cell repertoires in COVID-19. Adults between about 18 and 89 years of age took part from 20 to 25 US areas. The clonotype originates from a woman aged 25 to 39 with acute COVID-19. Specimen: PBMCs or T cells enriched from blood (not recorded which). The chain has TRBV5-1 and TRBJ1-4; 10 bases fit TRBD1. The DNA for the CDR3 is TGCGCCAGCCAGGGGACAGGGGAGGAAAAACTGTTTTTT. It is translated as CASQGTGEEKLFF.